This entry describes one T cell receptor beta chain. Per the germline V gene, CDR1 is SGHKS and CDR2 is YYEKEE (reference sequence). This CDR3 comprises 15 residues. V gave up 4 bases and J gave up 1 base; unmatched junction bases: 5. Primers used in a second PCR of about 7 to 12 cycles were a sample-barcoded 5' primer and a J-beta primer mix. One entry per CDR3 protein results from TCRdb running MiXCR on the 5' RACE reads. The sample holds around 990,000 distinct CDR3 sequences, about two fifths seen once. This sample is drawn from a study of blood T cells in healthy people across ages. The gene calls are TRBV5-5 and TRBJ2-3, with 8 nucleotides matching TRBD2. Sequenced material: blood. This receptor was identified in a man aged 18 to 30 in good health. CDR3 residues: CASSRAGGGTDTQYF. In nucleotides, the CDR3 is TGTGCCAGCAGCCGTGCCGGGGGGGGCACAGATACGCAGTATTTT.